This TCR beta chain was captured in a study of CD8 T cells in acute hepatitis C reinfection. Generated by immunoSEQ multiplex PCR, the TCRdb table keeps only in-frame clones and is missing some. Of approximately 39,000 clones in the sample, about 87% were seen once. This clone was seen just once. Time point noted: naive CD8 control sorted from an acute-time-point sample. People who inject drugs in the Montreal Hepatitis C Cohort were donors. V dropped 3 bases and J dropped 7 bases, with 10 bases sitting between them. The V gene's germline CDR1 is SEHNR and CDR2 FQNEAQ (reference sequence). The CDR3 contains 13 residues.

This chain links TRBV7-9 with TRBJ2-1; D uncertain. This sequence was found in a young man with chronic hepatitis C. Sequencing was done on a sample of naive CD8+ T cells from PBMCs. As DNA, the CDR3 is TGTGCCAGCAGCTTCCCCGCGGCGAATGAGCAGTTCTTC. Its translation is CASSFPAANEQFF. Full variable domain (remainder filled in from reference TRBV7-9 and TRBJ2-1): DTGVSQNPRHKITKRGQNVTFRCDPISEHNRLYWYRQTLGQGPEFLTYFQNEAQLEKSRLLSDRFSAERPKGSFSTLEIQRTEQGDSAMYLCASSFPAANEQFFGPGTRLTVL.